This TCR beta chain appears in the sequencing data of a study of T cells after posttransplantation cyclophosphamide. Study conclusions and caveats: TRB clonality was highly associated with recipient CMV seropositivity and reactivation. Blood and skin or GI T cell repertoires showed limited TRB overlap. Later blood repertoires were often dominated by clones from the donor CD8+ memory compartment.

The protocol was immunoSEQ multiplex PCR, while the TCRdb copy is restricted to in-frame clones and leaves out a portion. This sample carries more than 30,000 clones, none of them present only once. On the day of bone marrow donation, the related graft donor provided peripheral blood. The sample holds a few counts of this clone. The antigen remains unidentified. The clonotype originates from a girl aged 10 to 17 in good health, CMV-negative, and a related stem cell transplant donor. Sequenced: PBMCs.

CDR3 sequence reads: CASSYDRTGGRNGYTF. CDR3 in DNA: TGTGCCAGCAGTTATGATCGGACAGGGGGACGGAATGGCTACACCTTC. The gene calls are TRBV6-5 and TRBJ1-2; TRBD1 matches at 10 bases. Germline loops: CDR1 MNHEY, CDR2 SVGAGI. This CDR3 comprises 16 residues. J was trimmed by 6 bases and V by 3 bases; bases with no gene match: 10.